What follows are 25 T cell receptor beta chains derived from one specimen sequenced in a study of T-cell memory formation after mild COVID-19. Using its own MiXCR run on the 5' RACE reads, TCRdb lists one record per CDR3 protein. Among around 250,000 distinct CDR3 sequences listed, approximately 15% were seen once. The sequencing input was PBMCs or a T cell subset sorted from them (not recorded which). These receptor sequences come from a man between 18 and 29 years old who had mild COVID-19 (a few samples of this study predate the infection). Cell type and time point are not known.

The chain uses TRBV6-2 or TRBV6-3 and TRBJ2-2, with D possibly called TRBD1 or TRBD2 (5 bases each). CDR3 size: 17 residues. Trimming shortened V by 4 bases and J by 6 bases, and 21 bases separated the two germline ends. The V gene's germline CDR1 is MNHEY and CDR2 SVGEGT. The CDR3, as DNA: TGTGCCAGCAGTTTCCCCCGGGGCACGATAAAAGCCGGGGAGCTGTTTTTT. This encodes CASSFPRGTIKAGELFF.

This clonotype was detected a few times. This rearrangement joins TRBV19 to TRBJ1-2; 7 bases fit TRBD1. The germline V gene encodes CDR1 LNHDA and CDR2 SQIVND (reference sequence). This CDR3 region has 11 residues. Unmatched junction bases numbered 2, after V lost 10 bases and J lost 3 bases. The CDR3 region has the DNA TGTGCCACCGGGACAGACTATGGCTACACCTTC. Translated: CATGTDYGYTF. The whole variable domain, remainder taken from reference TRBV19 and TRBJ1-2, is DGGITQSPKYLFRKEGQNVTLSCEQNLNHDAMYWYRQDPGQGLRLIYYSQIVNDFQKGDIAEGYSVSREKKESFPLTVTSAQKNPTAFYLCATGTDYGYTFGSGTRLTVV.

This clonotype was observed many times. V is TRBV9 and J is TRBJ2-3; the match to TRBD2 covers 7 bases. The germline CDR1 and CDR2 sequences are SGDLS and YYNGEE. This CDR3 is built from 15 residues. Losses at the gene ends were 4 bases for V and 8 bases for J; bases not matched to a gene: 13. The CDR3 loop is CASSPLSGEVITQYF. CDR3 DNA: TGTGCCAGCAGCCCCCTCAGCGGGGAGGTCATTACGCAGTATTTT.

V and J are TRBV10-3 and TRBJ2-1; tentatively, D is TRBD1 or TRBD2 (5 bases each). V lost 2 bases and J lost 9, with 14 bases in between. Germline CDR1 is ENHRY and CDR2 is SYGVKD. CDR3 length: 14 residues. For the CDR3, the DNA is TGTGCCATCAGTGAGCCATGGGGGACGGGTGAGCAGTTCTTC. Its protein is CAISEPWGTGEQFF.

This clonotype came up a few times. The chain employs TRBV12-3 or TRBV12-4 and TRBJ2-7; D is uncertain. The CDR3 extends over 12 amino acids. The germline V and J ends were trimmed by 3 bases and 6 bases, with 9 bases remaining between them. The CDR3 DNA reads TGTGCCAGCAGTTTGATGGTGGGCGAGCAGTACTTC. Translating gives CASSLMVGEQYF.

The sample holds a few counts of this clonotype. This sequence joins TRBV12-3 or TRBV12-4 and TRBJ1-5; unclear D gene. The CDR3 covers 14 residues. V lost 6 bases to trimming and J lost 5 bases, with 14 bases between them. CDR3 region: CASSLQSQDQPQHF. CDR3 coding DNA: TGTGCCAGCAGCTTACAGTCTCAGGATCAGCCCCAGCATTTT.

The rearrangement uses TRBV3-1 and TRBJ1-2, with D possibly being TRBD1 (6 bases). The CDR3 consists of 15 residues. V was clipped by 2 bases and J by 4 bases, with 14 bases between them. Germline V lookup: CDR1 LGHDT, CDR2 YNNKEL (reference sequence). CDR3 residues: CASSQKTGSIYGYTF. As DNA, the CDR3 is TGTGCCAGCAGCCAAAAAACAGGGAGCATCTATGGCTACACCTTC.

This clonotype was counted a few times. The chain employs TRBV7-9 and TRBJ2-7; D might be TRBD1 or TRBD2, each matching 5 bases. Per germline, CDR1 SEHNR and CDR2 FQNEAQ (reference sequence). Trimming left V 4 bases short and J 0 bases short, with 16 bases between. The CDR3 has 16 amino acids. The CDR3 here is CASSSPPGTSSYEQYV. For the CDR3, the DNA is TGTGCCAGCAGCTCCCCACCGGGGACGAGCTCCTACGAGCAGTACGTC.

This clonotype was seen many times. The CDR3 coding sequence is TGCGCCAGCAGCCAAGATCCCCTGGTAATGGAGACCCAGTACTTC. Protein sequence: CASSQDPLVMETQYF. The J gene is TRBJ2-5, the V gene TRBV4-3; D is unclear. Trimming shortened V by 0 bases and J by 5 bases, and 13 bases separated the two germline ends. Germline V CDR1 and CDR2: LGHNA, YSLEER. This CDR3 is 15 amino acids long.

The V call is TRBV29-1, the J call TRBJ1-5; TRBD1 aligns across 7 bases. This CDR3 has 14 residues. The V gene's germline CDR1 is SQVTM and CDR2 ANQGSEA. The CDR3 region has the DNA TGCAACGTCCAAAACAGGGGATTAGGGCAGCCCCAGCATTTT. This gives the protein CNVQNRGLGQPQHF.

V usage is TRBV5-1 and J usage is TRBJ2-3, with TRBD1 as a possible D gene (5 bases). This CDR3 contains 12 residues. Deletions cut 4 bases from V and 7 bases from J, with 10 bases between. Looked up from germline, CDR1 is SGHRS and CDR2 is YFSETQ. The CDR3 DNA sequence: TGCGCCAGCAGCGTGGACACCTATACGCAGTATTTT. Residues: CASSVDTYTQYF.

The J gene is TRBJ2-3, the V gene TRBV9; D ambiguous. V was cut by 0 bases and J by 4 bases, with 12 bases left in between. CDR3 size: 15 residues. CDR1 is SGDLS and CDR2 is YYNGEE in the germline V gene. The CDR3 sequence is CASSVVGRSPDTQYF. CDR3 nucleotide sequence: TGTGCCAGCAGCGTAGTGGGTCGGTCCCCAGATACGCAGTATTTT.

CDR3 protein: CASSLWGQGDQETQYF. For the CDR3, the DNA is TGCGCCAGCAGCTTGTGGGGACAGGGGGACCAAGAGACCCAGTACTTC. V and J are TRBV5-1 and TRBJ2-5; 11 bases align to TRBD1. This CDR3 spans 16 amino acids. J was trimmed by 0 bases and V by 1 base; bases with no gene match: 2. Looked up from germline, CDR1 is SGHRS and CDR2 is YFSETQ.

In this sample, this clonotype turned up many times. V usage is TRBV12-3 or TRBV12-4 and J usage is TRBJ2-5; TRBD1 matches at 7 bases. This CDR3 is 13 amino acids long. The V and J ends lost 4 bases and 5 bases, in that order; junction bases with no gene match: 4. The CDR3 DNA reads TGTGCCAGCAGTTCGACAGGGTGGGAGACCCAGTACTTC. It codes for CASSSTGWETQYF.

This clonotype was picked up many times. The rearrangement uses TRBV7-2 and TRBJ2-3, with D tentatively TRBD1 (5 bases). This CDR3 region has 14 residues. Germline V gives CDR1 SGHTA, CDR2 FQGNSA. The ends were cut back, 1 base at V and 1 base at J, with 6 bases in the middle. The CDR3 reads CASSLVGGTDTQYF. CDR3 sequence (DNA): TGTGCCAGCAGCTTAGTAGGGGGCACAGATACGCAGTATTTT. Supplemented by reference TRBV7-2 and TRBJ2-3, the full variable domain reads GAGVSQSPSNKVTEKGKDVELRCDPISGHTALYWYRQSLGQGLEFLIYFQGNSAPDKSGLPSDRFSAERTGGSVSTLTIQRTQQEDSAVYLCASSLVGGTDTQYFGPGTRLTVL.

This clonotype was counted many times. The chain links TRBV18 to TRBJ2-7, with TRBD1 matching over 8 bases. Losses at the gene ends were 3 bases for V and 7 bases for J; bases not matched to a gene: 2. CDR3 length: 12 residues. CDR1 is KGHSH and CDR2 is LQKENI in the germline V gene. The CDR3 loop reads CASSPDRDEQYV. CDR3 DNA: TGTGCCAGCTCACCGGACAGGGATGAGCAGTACGTC.

The chain uses TRBV20-1 and TRBJ2-7; D gene uncertain. This CDR3 spans 14 amino acids. Trimming removed 0 bases from V and 2 bases from J, with 11 bases in between. Germline CDR1 reads DFQATT; CDR2 reads SNEGSKA (reference sequence). CDR3 amino acids: CSARDLVGTYEQYV. CDR3 sequence (DNA): TGCAGTGCTAGAGATTTGGTGGGAACCTACGAGCAGTACGTC.

V usage is TRBV5-6 and J usage is TRBJ2-6; D is undetermined. Trimming removed 0 bases from V and 3 bases from J, with 10 bases in between. This CDR3 is built from 16 residues. CDR1 and CDR2 (germline): SGHDT, YYEEEE. In nucleotides, the CDR3 is TGTGCCAGCAGCTTGGTTGCTACGTTTGGGGCCAACGTCCTGACTTTC. This encodes CASSLVATFGANVLTF.

This sequence joins TRBV7-8 and TRBJ1-2; D gene uncertain. The CDR3 extends over 18 amino acids. The V end lost 6 bases, the J end lost 2 bases, and 25 bases lay between the germline ends. CDR1 is SGHVS and CDR2 is FQNEAQ in the germline V gene. CDR3 residues: CASSSRIPHTGPNYGYTF. Written as DNA, the CDR3 is TGTGCCAGCAGTAGTCGTATCCCTCATACCGGGCCCAACTATGGCTACACCTTC.

The J gene is TRBJ2-1, the V gene TRBV20-1; D unresolved. Germline V CDR1 and CDR2: DFQATT, SNEGSKA (reference sequence). This CDR3 spans 14 amino acids. Deletions cut 3 bases from V and 0 bases from J, with 9 bases between. CDR3 sequence (DNA): TGCAGTGCTAGTGCCCGGAGCTCCTACAATGAGCAGTTCTTC. It specifies CSASARSSYNEQFF.

In this sample, this clonotype turned up many times. The chain carries TRBV27 and TRBJ2-7; 8 nucleotides agree with TRBD2. This CDR3 comprises 12 residues. Germline trimming cut 2 bases from V and 7 bases from J; bases unmatched to any gene: 1. The germline V gene has CDR1 MNHEY and CDR2 SMNVEV (reference sequence). Here the CDR3 DNA reads TGTGCCAGCAGTTTACGGGGGGGAGAGCAGTACGTC. Translating gives CASSLRGGEQYV.

This clonotype was counted between two and nine times. The chain is built from TRBV4-3 and TRBJ2-5; D possibly corresponds to TRBD2 (5 bases). The CDR3 extends over 13 amino acids. Germline V lookup: CDR1 LGHNA, CDR2 YSLEER. Trimming removed 9 bases at V and 2 bases at J, with 13 bases between. The CDR3, as DNA: TGCGCCAGGATAAGTGAGGGACAAGAGACCCAGTACTTC. Translation: CARISEGQETQYF.

The gene calls are TRBV7-9 and TRBJ2-7; weak D call: TRBD1 (7 bases). Germline CDR1 reads SEHNR; CDR2 reads FQNEAQ (reference sequence). Trimming left V 1 base short and J 3 bases short, with 16 bases between. This CDR3 is 16 amino acids long. The CDR3 region has the DNA TGTGCCAGCAGCTTAGGGCGGGGAGCAGGGGGCTACGAGCAGTACGTC. This translates into CASSLGRGAGGYEQYV.

The gene calls are TRBV4-1 and TRBJ2-3; no firm D call. Per germline, CDR1 MGHRA and CDR2 YSYEKL. The CDR3 length is 16 residues. V was trimmed by 1 base and J by 2 bases, leaving 13 bases between them. The DNA of the CDR3 is TGCGCCAGCAGCCAAGTACCGGGTTTTCTCACAGATACGCAGTATTTT. Its protein product is CASSQVPGFLTDTQYF.

V and J are TRBV20-1 and TRBJ1-4; D uncertain. The V end lost 0 bases, the J end lost 12 bases, and 14 bases lay between the germline ends. CDR3 length: 13 residues. The germline V gene has CDR1 DFQATT and CDR2 SNEGSKA (reference sequence). The CDR3 spells CSARDENRVELFF. The CDR3 DNA is TGCAGTGCTAGAGATGAGAATCGGGTGGAACTGTTTTTT.